This T cell receptor beta chain came from a study of CD8 T cells in Susac syndrome. The RNA, about 0.45 to 1 ug, was put through reverse transcription using random hexamers. The CDR3 of TCR beta was amplified by immunoSEQ multiplex PCR across 54 Vbeta and 13 Jbeta. TCRdb recomputed calls from the immunoSEQ multiplex PCR reads with MiXCR, one row per CDR3 protein. This table holds about 180,000 distinct CDR3 sequences, around 94% found once. Germline values: CDR1 LGHNA, CDR2 YNFKEQ. The V and J ends lost 1 base and 2 bases, in that order; junction bases with no gene match: 5. This CDR3 has 16 residues. Diagnostic criteria for definite or probable disease, in their recently defined form, were met by the patients with Susac syndrome.

The sequence was obtained from a human donor with Susac syndrome. The material sequenced was CD4+ T cells from PBMCs. The chain joins TRBV4-2 to TRBJ1-2; 9 bases align to TRBD1. This CDR3 is CASSQGLGQGNYGYTF. DNA of the CDR3: TGTGCCAGCAGCCAAGGCTTGGGACAGGGAAACTATGGCTACACCTTC.